This TCR beta chain was observed in a study of T cell responses to AZD1222 COVID-19 vaccine. Trimming at V came to 3 bases and at J to 7 bases, leaving 9 bases not matched to a gene. This CDR3 is 15 amino acids long. Germline CDR1 is KGHSH and CDR2 is LQKENI. The assay was immunoSEQ multiplex PCR, and TCRdb's table has in-frame clones only and misses some. Of about 97,000 clones in the sample, around nine tenths were seen once. This clone was counted only a few times. Its matching antigen is unknown. General study points: Unmutated variant regions reportedly attract nearly half of all spike-specific TCRs. Most donors were white British and more were female, and clonal diversity was possibly underestimated. Two AZD1222 administrations were followed by greater Spike-specific TCR breadth and depth.

Sequencing was performed on peripheral blood, taken on day 0 of AZD1222 vaccination. The J gene is TRBJ2-1, the V gene TRBV18; 7 nucleotides align to TRBD2. The clonotype was recovered from an adult in good health. The CDR3 loop is CASSPKGLKSNEQFF. The CDR3 DNA is TGTGCCAGCTCACCTAAGGGACTAAAGAGTAATGAGCAGTTCTTC.